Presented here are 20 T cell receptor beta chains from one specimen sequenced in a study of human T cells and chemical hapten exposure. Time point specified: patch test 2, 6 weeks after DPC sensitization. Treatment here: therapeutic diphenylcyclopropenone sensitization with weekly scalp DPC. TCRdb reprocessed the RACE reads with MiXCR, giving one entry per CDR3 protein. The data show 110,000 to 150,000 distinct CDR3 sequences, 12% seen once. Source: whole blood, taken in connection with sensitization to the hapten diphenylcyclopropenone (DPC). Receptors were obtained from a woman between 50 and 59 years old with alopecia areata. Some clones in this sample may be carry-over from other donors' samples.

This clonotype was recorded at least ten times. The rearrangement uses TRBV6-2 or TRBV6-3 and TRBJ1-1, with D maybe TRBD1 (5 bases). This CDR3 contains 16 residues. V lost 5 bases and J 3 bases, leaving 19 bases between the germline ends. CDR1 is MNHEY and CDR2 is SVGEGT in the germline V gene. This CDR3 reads CASSPRRGGVHTEAFF. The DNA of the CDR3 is TGTGCCAGCAGTCCCCGGAGGGGAGGGGTGCACACTGAAGCTTTCTTT.

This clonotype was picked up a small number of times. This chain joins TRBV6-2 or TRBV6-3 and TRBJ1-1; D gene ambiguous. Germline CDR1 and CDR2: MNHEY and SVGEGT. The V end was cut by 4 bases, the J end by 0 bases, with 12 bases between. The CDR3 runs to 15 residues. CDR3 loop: CASSSPQGMNTEAFF. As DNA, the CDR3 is TGTGCCAGCAGTTCCCCCCAAGGGATGAACACTGAAGCTTTCTTT.

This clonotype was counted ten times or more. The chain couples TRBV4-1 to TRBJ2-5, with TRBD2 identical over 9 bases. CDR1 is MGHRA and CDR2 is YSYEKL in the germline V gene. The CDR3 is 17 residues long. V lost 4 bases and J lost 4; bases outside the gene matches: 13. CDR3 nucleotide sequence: TGCGCCAGCAGCCTAGGCCGTAGCGGGAGAGGGAGAGAGACCCAGTACTTC. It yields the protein CASSLGRSGRGRETQYF.

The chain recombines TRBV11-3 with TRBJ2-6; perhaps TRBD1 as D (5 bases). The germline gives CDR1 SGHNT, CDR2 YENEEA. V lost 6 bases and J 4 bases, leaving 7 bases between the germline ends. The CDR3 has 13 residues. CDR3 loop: CASRGPGANVLTF. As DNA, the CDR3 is TGTGCCAGCAGGGGGCCCGGGGCCAACGTCCTGACTTTC.

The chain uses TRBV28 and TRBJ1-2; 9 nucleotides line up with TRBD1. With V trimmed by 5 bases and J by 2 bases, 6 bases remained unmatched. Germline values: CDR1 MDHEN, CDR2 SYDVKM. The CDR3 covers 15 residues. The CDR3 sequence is CASSAMGTGNYGYTF. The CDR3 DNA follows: TGTGCCAGCAGTGCCATGGGGACAGGGAACTATGGCTACACCTTC.

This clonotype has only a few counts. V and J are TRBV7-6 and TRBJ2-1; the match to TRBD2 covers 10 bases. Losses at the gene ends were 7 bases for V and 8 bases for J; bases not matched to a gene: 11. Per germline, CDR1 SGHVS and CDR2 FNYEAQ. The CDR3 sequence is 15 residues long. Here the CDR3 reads CASILGASGSDEQFF. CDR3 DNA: TGTGCCAGCATCCTAGGAGCTAGCGGGAGCGATGAGCAGTTCTTC. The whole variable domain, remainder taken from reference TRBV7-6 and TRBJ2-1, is GAGVSQSPRYKVTKRGQDVALRCDPISGHVSLYWYRQALGQGPEFLTYFNYEAQQDKSGLPNDRFSAERPEGSISTLTIQRTEQRDSAMYRCASILGASGSDEQFFGPGTRLTVL.

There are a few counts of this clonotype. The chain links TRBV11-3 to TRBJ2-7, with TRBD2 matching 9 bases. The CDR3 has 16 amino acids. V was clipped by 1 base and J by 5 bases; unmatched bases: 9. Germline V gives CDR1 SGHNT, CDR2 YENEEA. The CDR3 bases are TGTGCCAGCAGCTTAGGGGTTGGAATAGCGGGAGACGAGCAGTACTTC. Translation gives CASSLGVGIAGDEQYF.

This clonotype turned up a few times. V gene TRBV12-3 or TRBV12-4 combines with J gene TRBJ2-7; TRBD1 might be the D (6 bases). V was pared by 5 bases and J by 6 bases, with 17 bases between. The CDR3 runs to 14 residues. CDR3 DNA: TGTGCCAGCAGTGGGGGAGTTGGGGGCGTCGAGCAGTACTTC. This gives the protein CASSGGVGGVEQYF.

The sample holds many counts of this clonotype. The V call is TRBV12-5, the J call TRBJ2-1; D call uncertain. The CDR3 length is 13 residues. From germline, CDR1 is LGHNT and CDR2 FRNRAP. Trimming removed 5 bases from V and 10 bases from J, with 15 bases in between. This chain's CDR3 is CASGVTGSWEQFF. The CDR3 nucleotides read TGTGCTAGTGGTGTGACGGGTTCGTGGGAGCAGTTCTTC.

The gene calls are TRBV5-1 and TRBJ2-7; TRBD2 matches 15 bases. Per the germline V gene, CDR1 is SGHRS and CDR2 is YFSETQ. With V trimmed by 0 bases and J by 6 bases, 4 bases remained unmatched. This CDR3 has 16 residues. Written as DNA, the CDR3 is TGCGCCAGCAGCTTGGAGTCGGGACTAGCGGGAGGCGAGCAGTACTTC. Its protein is CASSLESGLAGGEQYF.

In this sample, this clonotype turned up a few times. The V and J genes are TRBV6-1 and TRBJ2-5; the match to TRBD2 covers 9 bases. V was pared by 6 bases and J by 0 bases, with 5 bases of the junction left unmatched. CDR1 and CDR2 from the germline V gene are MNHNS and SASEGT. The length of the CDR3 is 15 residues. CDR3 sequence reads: CASRALAGDQETQYF. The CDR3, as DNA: TGTGCCAGCAGGGCTTTAGCGGGGGACCAAGAGACCCAGTACTTC.

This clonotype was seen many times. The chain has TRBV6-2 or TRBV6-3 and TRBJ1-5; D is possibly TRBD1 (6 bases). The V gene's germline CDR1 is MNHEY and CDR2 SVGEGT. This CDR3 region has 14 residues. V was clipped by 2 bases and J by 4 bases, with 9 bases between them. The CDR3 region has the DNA TGTGCCAGCAGTTACCGGGACAAAAATCAGCCCCAGCATTTT. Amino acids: CASSYRDKNQPQHF.

Written as DNA, the CDR3 is TGTGCCATCAGTGATTGGGGGAGGACTGAAGCTTTCTTT. Residues: CAISDWGRTEAFF. The rearrangement uses TRBV10-3 and TRBJ1-1, with D possibly being TRBD1 (5 bases). CDR1 ENHRY and CDR2 SYGVKD come from the germline V gene. The CDR3 covers 13 residues. Trimming cost V 3 bases and J 5 bases, with 10 bases left between them.

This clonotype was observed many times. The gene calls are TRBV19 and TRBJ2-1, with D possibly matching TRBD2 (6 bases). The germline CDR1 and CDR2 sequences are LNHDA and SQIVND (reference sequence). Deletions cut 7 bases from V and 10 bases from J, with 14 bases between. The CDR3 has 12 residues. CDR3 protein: CASTNLRGEQFF. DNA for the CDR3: TGTGCCAGTACCAACCTACGGGGGGAGCAGTTCTTC.

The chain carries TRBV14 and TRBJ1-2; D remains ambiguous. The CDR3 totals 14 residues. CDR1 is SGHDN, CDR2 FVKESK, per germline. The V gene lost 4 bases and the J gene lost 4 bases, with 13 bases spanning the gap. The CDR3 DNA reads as TGTGCCAGCAGCCTTCTCGGGTCCGTCTATGGCTACACCTTC. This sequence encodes CASSLLGSVYGYTF.

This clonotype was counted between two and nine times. The DNA for the CDR3 is TGCAGTGCTAGAGAGGGGACAGGGAGCCAGCCCCAGCATTTT. Protein: CSAREGTGSQPQHF. This chain connects TRBV20-1 to TRBJ1-5; 9 bases are shared with TRBD1. The CDR3 spans 14 residues. V shed 0 bases, J shed 7 bases, and the junction held 4 bases outside the gene matches. Per the germline V gene, CDR1 is DFQATT and CDR2 is SNEGSKA (reference sequence).

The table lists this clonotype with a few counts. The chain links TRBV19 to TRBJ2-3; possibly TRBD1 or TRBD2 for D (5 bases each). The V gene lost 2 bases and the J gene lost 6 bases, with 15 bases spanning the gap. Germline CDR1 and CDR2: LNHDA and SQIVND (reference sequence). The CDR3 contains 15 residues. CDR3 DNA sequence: TGTGCCAGTAGTATACTGCGAGGGGCCGAGGATACGCAGTATTTT. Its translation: CASSILRGAEDTQYF.

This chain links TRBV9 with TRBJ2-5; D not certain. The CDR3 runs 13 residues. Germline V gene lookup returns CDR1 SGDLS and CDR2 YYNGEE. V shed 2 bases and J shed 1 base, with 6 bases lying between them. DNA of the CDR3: TGTGCCAGCAGCGTCGCCCTCCAAGAGACCCAGTACTTC. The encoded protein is CASSVALQETQYF. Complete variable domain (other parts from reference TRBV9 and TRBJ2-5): DSGVTQTPKHLITATGQRVTLRCSPRSGDLSVYWYQQSLDQGLQFLIQYYNGEERAKGNILERFSAQQFPDLHSELNLSSLELGDSALYFCASSVALQETQYFGPGTRLLVL.

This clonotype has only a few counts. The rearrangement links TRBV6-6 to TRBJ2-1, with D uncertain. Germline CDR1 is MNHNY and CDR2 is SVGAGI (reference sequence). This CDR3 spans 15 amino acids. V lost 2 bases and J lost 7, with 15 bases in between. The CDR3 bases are TGTGCCAGCAGTTACGCCAACCAAATCTCTAATGAGCAGTTCTTC. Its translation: CASSYANQISNEQFF.

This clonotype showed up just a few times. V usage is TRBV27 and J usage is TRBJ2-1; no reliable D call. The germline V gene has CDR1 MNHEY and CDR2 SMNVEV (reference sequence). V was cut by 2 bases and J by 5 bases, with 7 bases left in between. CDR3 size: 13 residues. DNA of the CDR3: TGTGCCAGCAGTTTAAATAGGGACAATGAGCAGTTCTTC. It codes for CASSLNRDNEQFF.